A single sample gave rise to the 4 T cell receptor beta chains below, sequenced in a study of blood T cell repertoires in COVID-19 (dated by TCRdb to the early 2020s). Library construction relied on the immunoSEQ multiplex PCR assay. TCRdb obtained this table from immuneACCESS and retained in-frame rearrangements with V and J assigned. These tables miss some clones; where compared with another copy, unresolved V genes account for less than half of the shortfall, and the remainder is unexplained. For this sample there are around 270,000 clones; about 89% appear just once. The top ten hold about 2.5% of the sample. Sample: peripheral blood. Receptors originate from a woman aged 45-60 years with acute or convalescent COVID-19.

The chain carries TRBV27 and TRBJ2-6, with TRBD1 matching over 10 bases. In germline, CDR1 is MNHEY, CDR2 SMNVEV (reference sequence). The CDR3 contains 18 residues. V lost 3 bases and J lost 1; bases outside the gene matches: 6. CDR3 in amino acids: CASSLDRGIVSGANVLTF. The CDR3 bases are TGTGCCAGCAGTTTGGACAGGGGGATAGTGTCTGGGGCCAACGTCCTGACTTTC.

This chain connects TRBV30 to TRBJ1-3; D is undetermined. The CDR3 has 14 residues. Trimming took off 2 bases at V and 4 bases at J, with 12 bases between the two ends. In germline, CDR1 is GTSNPN, CDR2 SVGIG (reference sequence). This CDR3 is CAWSREGMGNTIYF. In nucleotides, the CDR3 is TGTGCCTGGAGTCGGGAGGGAATGGGAAACACCATATATTTT.

The V gene is TRBV3-1 (or the pseudogene TRBV3-2), the J gene TRBJ2-1; 10 bases agree with TRBD2. The CDR3 consists of 15 residues. Unmatched junction bases numbered 8, after V lost 5 bases and J lost 7 bases. Looked up from germline, CDR1 is LGHDT and CDR2 is YNNKEL (reference sequence). Here the CDR3 DNA reads TGTGCCAGCAGCTCCTCTAGCGGGAGTAGGAATGAGCAGTTCTTC. It translates to CASSSSSGSRNEQFF.

This CDR3 reads CASSLGGAGGDTQYF. The CDR3 DNA sequence: TGTGCCAGCAGCTTAGGGGGCGCGGGTGGAGATACGCAGTATTTT. V and J are TRBV7-3 and TRBJ2-3; D might be TRBD1 (6 bases). The CDR3 has 15 amino acids. Looked up from germline, CDR1 is SGHTA and CDR2 is FQGTGA. The V end lost 2 bases, the J end lost 5 bases, and 14 bases lay between the germline ends. The variable domain in full, completed from reference TRBV7-3 and TRBJ2-3, reads GAGVSQTPSNKVTEKGKYVELRCDPISGHTALYWYRQSLGQGPEFLIYFQGTGAADDSGLPNDRFFAVRPEGSVSTLKIQRTERGDSAVYLCASSLGGAGGDTQYFGPGTRLTVL.